Listed here is a single T cell receptor beta chain. What it binds is unknown. Profiled with immunoSEQ multiplex PCR; TCRdb holds only in-frame clones, not every one. The sample contains hundreds of thousands of clones, more than 85% of which appear only once. As to time point: blood from clinic visit 5 months post-surgery; TSC patient then seizure free. The sequenced cases were selected for having the highest brain T cell transcript signatures. Before surgery, patients took at least one anti-epileptic drug. This sample is drawn from a study of brain T cells in children with intractable seizures. Study-wide points: Clones missing pre-surgery may reflect undersampling of that blood sample. Patients' HCMV serostatus was unknown; virus specificity rests on CDR3 similarity alone.

V trimming: 1 base; J trimming: 10 bases; junction bases outside the gene matches: 25. The germline V gene has CDR1 LGHNA and CDR2 YNFKEQ. The CDR3 is 21 amino acids. The source is a boy under three years old with tuberous sclerosis and intractable seizures. Sequenced here: peripheral blood, sampled less than 6 months after surgery. The chain has TRBV4-2 and TRBJ2-1; TRBD2 agrees at 10 bases. CDR3 loop: CASSQVTAFKREGFSVREQFF. In nucleotides, the CDR3 is TGTGCCAGCAGCCAAGTAACTGCCTTTAAGCGGGAGGGCTTCTCTGTAAGGGAGCAGTTCTTC.